The source of this T cell receptor beta chain is a study of T-cell memory formation after mild COVID-19. In TCRdb, the 5' RACE reads were re-called with MiXCR into one record per CDR3 protein. The sample lists hundreds of thousands of distinct CDR3 sequences, 20% occurring once. This CDR3 is built from 17 residues. After removal of 5 bases from V and 2 bases from J, the junction contained 6 bases not matched to a gene. Germline CDR1 SGHAT, CDR2 FQNNGV. Study results and limitations: While clones contracting from day 15 to 85 were balanced between CD4 and CD8, later expanders leaned CD4+. Shrinking CD4+ clones were chiefly CM and EM; CD8+ ones were chiefly EMRA.

This clonotype was counted a few times. Its antigen is not identified. The rearrangement links TRBV11-2 to TRBJ2-3; TRBD2 aligns across 14 bases. Material: PBMCs or a T cell subset sorted from them (not recorded which). The receptor's source is an adult woman who had mild COVID-19 (a few samples of this study predate the infection). Cell type and time point are not known. The CDR3: CASSDGTSGGFTDTQYF. CDR3 sequence (DNA): TGTGCCAGCAGCGACGGGACTAGCGGGGGATTCACAGATACGCAGTATTTT.